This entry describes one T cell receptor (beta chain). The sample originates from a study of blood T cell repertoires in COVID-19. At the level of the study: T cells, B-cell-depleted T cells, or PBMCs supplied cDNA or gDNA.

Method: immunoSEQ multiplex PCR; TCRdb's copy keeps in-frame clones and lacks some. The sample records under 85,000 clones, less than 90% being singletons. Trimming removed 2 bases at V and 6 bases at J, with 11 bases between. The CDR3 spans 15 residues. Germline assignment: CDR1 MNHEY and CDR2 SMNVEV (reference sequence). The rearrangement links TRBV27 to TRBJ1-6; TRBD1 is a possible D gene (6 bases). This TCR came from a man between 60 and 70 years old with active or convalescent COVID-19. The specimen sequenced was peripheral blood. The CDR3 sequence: CASSLGQGSNSPLHF. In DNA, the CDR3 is TGTGCCAGCAGTTTAGGGCAGGGGAGTAATTCACCCCTCCACTTT.